Sequencing of this TCR beta chain was carried out in a study of beta chain features in type 1 diabetes. Notes on the study in general: TCRB CDR3s from Type 1 diabetes patients were moderately but significantly shorter in all four CD4+ subsets. In comparison with healthy donors, patients had naive, central memory and Treg TCRB repertoires that appeared more similar.

The whole isolated RNA underwent reverse transcription, so sequencing captured expressed TCRB transcripts. Samples of naive, central memory and regulatory T cells yielded a mean of about 3.4 million reads. Method: immunoSEQ multiplex PCR; TCRdb's copy keeps in-frame clones and lacks some. This repertoire shows roughly 180,000 clones, about 13% found once; its top ten account for 0.5% to 0.75%. About this clone itself: Its specificity is unknown.

The TCR originated in a woman between 18 and 29 years old in good health. Sample: central memory CD4+ T cells from blood.

The CDR3 DNA reads TGCGCCAGCAGCTTGGCGGGGTCTTTCGCGGGAGGAATAGATACGCAGTATTTT. The encoded protein is CASSLAGSFAGGIDTQYF. The chain combines TRBV5-1 with TRBJ2-3; TRBD2 matches 8 bases. With 0 bases clipped from V and 5 bases from J, the junction kept 14 bases outside the gene matches. In germline, CDR1 is SGHRS, CDR2 YFSETQ. This CDR3 is 18 amino acids long. The full variable domain, in which reference TRBV5-1 and TRBJ2-3 provide the parts outside the CDR3, is KAGVTQTPRYLIKTRGQQVTLSCSPISGHRSVSWYQQTPGQGLQFLFEYFSETQRNKGNFPGRFSGRQFSNSRSEMNVSTLELGDSALYLCASSLAGSFAGGIDTQYFGPGTRLTVL.